This passage covers 9 T cell receptor beta chains from one sample sequenced in a study of T cells in localized non-small cell lung cancer. Using immunoSEQ multiplex PCR, the repertoire was profiled, and TCRdb retains in-frame clones only, with some absent. The repertoire holds tens of thousands of clones, with over 80% as singletons. This specimen was peripheral blood, taken before any cancer treatment. The receptors come from a man aged 35-69 years with stage I squamous cell lung carcinoma.

CDR3 nucleotide sequence: TGTGCCAGCAGATCTACAGGGTTAAATTCACCCCTCCACTTT. Translating it yields CASRSTGLNSPLHF. This rearrangement joins TRBV6-6 to TRBJ1-6; tentative D call: TRBD1 (6 bases). V lost 6 bases and J lost 7, with 13 bases in between. Germline CDR1 reads MNHNY; CDR2 reads SVGAGI (reference sequence). CDR3 length equals 14 residues.

The chain couples TRBV13 to TRBJ2-1, with 7 bases lining up with TRBD1. CDR3 length equals 14 residues. V lost 5 bases, J lost 6 bases, and 7 bases stayed unmatched. Germline V gives CDR1 PRHDT, CDR2 FYEKMQ (reference sequence). CDR3 in DNA: TGTGCCAGCAGCCCGGGACAGATTTTCAATGAGCAGTTCTTC. This codes for CASSPGQIFNEQFF.

The sample holds one count of this clone. The chain couples TRBV5-1 to TRBJ1-1; possible D gene TRBD1, 6 bases. Germline assignment: CDR1 SGHRS and CDR2 YFSETQ. The CDR3 is 15 amino acids. Trimming left V 3 bases short and J 7 bases short, with 19 bases between. CDR3 DNA: TGCGCCAGCAGCTCCCACCTTGACAGGCGGGTTGAAGCTTTCTTT. Translation gives CASSSHLDRRVEAFF.

This chain uses TRBV10-3 with TRBJ1-6, with 8 bases identical to TRBD1. V lost 0 bases, J lost 9 bases, and 7 bases stayed unmatched. Germline CDR1 ENHRY, CDR2 SYGVKD. CDR3 length equals 16 residues. The CDR3 bases are TGTGCCATCAGTGAGTCTTCCGGGACAGGAACTTCACCCCTCCACTTT. Its protein is CAISESSGTGTSPLHF.

V usage is TRBV5-4 and J usage is TRBJ2-3; the match to TRBD1 covers 7 bases. CDR3 length equals 17 residues. V dropped 4 bases and J dropped 0; count of bases not matched to a gene: 11. Germline V gives CDR1 SGHNT, CDR2 YYREEE (reference sequence). CDR3 loop: CASSQGVIPSSTDTQYF. CDR3 nucleotide sequence: TGTGCCAGCAGCCAGGGGGTCATCCCCTCTAGCACAGATACGCAGTATTTT.

This clone has only a few counts. CDR3 residues: CASSTSPGTQYF. The CDR3 region has the DNA TGTGCCAGTAGTACCTCTCCGGGCACCCAGTACTTC. The chain has TRBV19 and TRBJ2-5; D unclear. Germline CDR1 and CDR2: LNHDA and SQIVND (reference sequence). Trimming pared 4 bases from V and 8 bases from J, leaving 11 bases between. The CDR3 is 12 amino acids.

This rearrangement joins TRBV18 to TRBJ1-3; no clear D gene. The CDR3 sequence is 15 residues long. The germline CDR1 and CDR2 sequences are KGHSH and LQKENI. V was cut by 3 bases and J by 4 bases, with 13 bases left in between. CDR3 nucleotides: TGTGCCAGCTCACCGCAAGGGCTATCGGGAAACACCATATATTTT. This sequence encodes CASSPQGLSGNTIYF. The complete variable domain, with remaining parts taken from reference TRBV18 and TRBJ1-3, reads NAGVMQNPRHLVRRRGQEARLRCSPMKGHSHVYWYRQLPEEGLKFMVYLQKENIIDESGMPKERFSAEFPKEGPSILRIQQVVRGDSAAYFCASSPQGLSGNTIYFGEGSWLTVV.

The gene calls are TRBV28 and TRBJ2-7; 7 positions match TRBD2. V dropped 6 bases and J dropped 0; count of bases not matched to a gene: 8. The germline V gene has CDR1 MDHEN and CDR2 SYDVKM. This CDR3 comprises 15 residues. In nucleotides, the CDR3 is TGTGCCAGCAGGGCGGGGGACCGGAGCTCCTACGAGCAGTACTTC. It encodes CASRAGDRSSYEQYF. Based on the CDR3 plus reference TRBV28 and TRBJ2-7, the full variable domain is DVKVTQSSRYLVKRTGEKVFLECVQDMDHENMFWYRQDPGLGLRLIYFSYDVKMKEKGDIPEGYSVSREKKERFSLILESASTNQTSMYLCASRAGDRSSYEQYFGPGTRLTVT.

CDR3 residues: CASTLGAGAGYEQYF. For the CDR3, the DNA is TGTGCCAGCACCCTAGGGGCGGGGGCGGGCTACGAGCAGTACTTC. This chain connects TRBV7-6 to TRBJ2-7, with D tentatively TRBD2 (7 bases). Germline loops: CDR1 SGHVS, CDR2 FNYEAQ. V was shortened by 7 bases and J by 3 bases, with 19 bases between the two germline ends. This CDR3 is built from 15 residues.